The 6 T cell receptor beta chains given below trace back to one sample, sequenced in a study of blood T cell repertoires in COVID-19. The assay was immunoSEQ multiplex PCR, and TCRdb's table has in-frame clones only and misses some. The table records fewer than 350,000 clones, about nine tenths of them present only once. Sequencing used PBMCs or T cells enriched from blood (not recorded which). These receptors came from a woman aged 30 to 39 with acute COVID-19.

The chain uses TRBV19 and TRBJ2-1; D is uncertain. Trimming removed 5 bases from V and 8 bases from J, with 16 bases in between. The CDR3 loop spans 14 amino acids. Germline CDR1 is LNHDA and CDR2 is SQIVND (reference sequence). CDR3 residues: CASSPPTVPDEQFF. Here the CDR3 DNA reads TGTGCCAGTAGTCCACCCACGGTTCCGGATGAGCAGTTCTTC.

CDR3 sequence reads: CASRALVGQGDSPLHF. In DNA form, the CDR3 reads TGTGCCAGCAGGGCCTTGGTGGGACAGGGAGATTCACCCCTCCACTTT. The genes are TRBV27 and TRBJ1-6, with 9 bases aligning to TRBD1. J was trimmed by 8 bases and V by 6 bases; bases with no gene match: 11. Looked up from germline, CDR1 is MNHEY and CDR2 is SMNVEV (reference sequence). CDR3 length equals 16 residues.

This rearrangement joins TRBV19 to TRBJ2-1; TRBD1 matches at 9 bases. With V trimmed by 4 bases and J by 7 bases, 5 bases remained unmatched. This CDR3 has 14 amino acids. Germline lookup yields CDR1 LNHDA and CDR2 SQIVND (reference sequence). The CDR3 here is CASSTGQGINEQFF. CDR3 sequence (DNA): TGTGCCAGTAGTACGGGACAGGGAATAAATGAGCAGTTCTTC.

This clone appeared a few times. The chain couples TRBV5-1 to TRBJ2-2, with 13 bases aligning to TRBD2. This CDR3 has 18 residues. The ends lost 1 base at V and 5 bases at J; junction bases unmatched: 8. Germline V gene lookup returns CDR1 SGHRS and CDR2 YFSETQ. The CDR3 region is CASSLSSGGLAGTGELFF. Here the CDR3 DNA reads TGCGCCAGCAGCTTGTCATCCGGGGGACTAGCGGGAACCGGGGAGCTGTTTTTT.

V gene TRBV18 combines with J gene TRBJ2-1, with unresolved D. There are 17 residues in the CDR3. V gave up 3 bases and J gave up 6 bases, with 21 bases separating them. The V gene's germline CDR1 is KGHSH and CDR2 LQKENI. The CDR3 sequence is CASSPPVVVAASNEQFF. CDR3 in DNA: TGTGCCAGCTCACCCCCGGTGGTCGTAGCAGCAAGCAATGAGCAGTTCTTC.

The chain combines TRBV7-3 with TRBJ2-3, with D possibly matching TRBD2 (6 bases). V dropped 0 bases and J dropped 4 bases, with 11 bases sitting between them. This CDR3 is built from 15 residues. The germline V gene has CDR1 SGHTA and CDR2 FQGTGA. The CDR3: CASSLTSGRADTQYF. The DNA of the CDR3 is TGTGCCAGCAGCTTAACTAGCGGTCGCGCAGATACGCAGTATTTT.